This is a list of T cell receptor beta chains from one sample in a study of T-cell reconstitution after alpha-beta-depleted transplantation in children. TCRdb processed the PCR reads anew with MiXCR; each CDR3 protein has one entry. Of hundreds of thousands of distinct CDR3 sequences in the sample, roughly a tenth were seen once. The sample in question was PBMCs from the stem cell graft donor, obtained from the stem cell graft. These TCRs come from a human donor who donated a stem cell graft to a child with acute lymphoblastic leukemia. CDR3s include the opening cysteine and the closing phenylalanine or tryptophan. The D gene is left open where the match is weak. Where a row states a size, it is once, few, many or the class of an expanded clone; other rows omit it.

CDR3 DNA	CDR3 protein	clone size	D gene	V gene	J gene
TGCAGCGTGCCCACTAGCCCTATGAGCTCCTACAATGAGCAGTTCTTC	CSVPTSPMSSYNEQFF	few	-	TRBV29-1	TRBJ2-1
TGTGCCAGCAGACTGACAGGGATGAGCACTGAAGCTTTCTTT	CASRLTGMSTEAFF	-	TRBD1	TRBV6-5	TRBJ1-1
TGTGCCAGCAGCCAAGATATAGGGAGCCCTGAAGCTTTCTTT	CASSQDIGSPEAFF	-	-	TRBV4-2	TRBJ1-1
TGTGCCAGCAGTGGGACAGGGAGCGGCACAGATACGCAGTATTTT	CASSGTGSGTDTQYF	few	TRBD1	TRBV25-1	TRBJ2-3
TGTGCCAGCAGACGGGCCGGCGGATACACTGAAGCTTTCTTT	CASRRAGGYTEAFF	few	-	TRBV12-3/TRBV12-4	TRBJ1-1
TGTGCCACCCGGGCCGGGAGGCAAGAGACCCAGTACTTC	CATRAGRQETQYF	few	TRBD2	TRBV15	TRBJ2-5
TGTGCCAGCAGCTTAAGCGGGGGGGCTTCCTACGAGCAGTACTTC	CASSLSGGASYEQYF	few	TRBD2	TRBV7-2	TRBJ2-7
TGTGCCAGCAGCACATCAGGGAGAGAGCAGTACTTC	CASSTSGREQYF	few	-	TRBV7-2	TRBJ2-7
TGCGCCAGCGTTCCGTCTAGCGGGCACTACAATGAGCAGTTCTTC	CASVPSSGHYNEQFF	many	TRBD2	TRBV5-1	TRBJ2-1
TGCAGCGTGGGGATGGATATTCAGTACTTC	CSVGMDIQYF	few	-	TRBV29-1	TRBJ2-4
TGTGCCAGCAGGAAAGGGACCAGCAACGAGCAGTACTTC	CASRKGTSNEQYF	few	-	TRBV7-2	TRBJ2-7
TGTGCCCATCAGCAGGACAGGGCGGTCGAGCAGTACTTC	CAHQQDRAVEQYF	many	TRBD1	TRBV10-3	TRBJ2-7
TGTGCCAGCAGTTGGGTGTCGAACACTGAAGCTTTCTTT	CASSWVSNTEAFF	many	-	TRBV25-1	TRBJ1-1
TGTGCCAGCTCACCACCGCTGCGCCTTAGCACAGATACGCAGTATTTT	CASSPPLRLSTDTQYF	many	-	TRBV18	TRBJ2-3
TGCAGGGCCTATGGGCCGAAGAACACTGAAGCTTTCTTT	CRAYGPKNTEAFF	-	-	TRBV20-1	TRBJ1-1
TGTGCCAGTAGTTTTGGAGGGTGGGCGAATTTT	CASSFGGWANF	many	-	TRBV19	TRBJ2-3
TGCGCCAGCAGCCACCGTCTTGGACTAGCGGCGACAGATACGCAGTATTTT	CASSHRLGLAATDTQYF	many	TRBD2	TRBV4-3	TRBJ2-3
TGCGCCAGCAGTTCGCTAGGGGGCACAGATACGCAGTATTTT	CASSSLGGTDTQYF	few	-	TRBV5-1	TRBJ2-3
TGTGCCAGCAGTTACTTACAGGGTCAAGAGACCCAGTACTTC	CASSYLQGQETQYF	few	-	TRBV25-1	TRBJ2-5
TGTGCCAGCTCACCACTAATAGAGTCCGATGAGCAGTTCTTC	CASSPLIESDEQFF	many	-	TRBV18	TRBJ2-1
TGTGCCAGCAGGCCCATCCCCTCGGGGATGCAAGAGACCCAGTACTTC	CASRPIPSGMQETQYF	few	-	TRBV7-9	TRBJ2-5
TGTGCCAGCAGTCAACCGGGACTAGCGGGGGATGAGCAGTTCTTC	CASSQPGLAGDEQFF	-	TRBD2	TRBV5-4	TRBJ2-1
TGCAGTGCTCGGACAGGGACAGACTCACCCCTCCACTTT	CSARTGTDSPLHF	few	TRBD1	TRBV20-1	TRBJ1-6